Below are 24 T cell receptor beta chains sequenced from a single sample in a study of blood T cell repertoires in COVID-19. Libraries were prepared by immunoSEQ multiplex PCR; TCRdb keeps only in-frame clonotypes and omits some of them. The sample shows about 160,000 clones, roughly 91% of them seen only once. Sequencing was performed on peripheral blood. The receptor source for this set is a woman between 50 and 59 years old with acute or convalescent COVID-19.

This clone was observed a single time. The J gene is TRBJ2-7, the V gene TRBV5-1, with D perhaps TRBD1 (5 bases). V lost 2 bases to trimming and J lost 3 bases, with 21 bases between them. Germline V gene sequence: CDR1 SGHRS, CDR2 YFSETQ. This CDR3 contains 17 residues. CDR3 bases: TGCGCCAGCAGCTTTAGGGCAGGGAAAGGTAGTGTCTACGAGCAGTACTTC. Its translation: CASSFRAGKGSVYEQYF.

This chain joins TRBV6-2 or TRBV6-3 and TRBJ1-2; a possible D gene is TRBD1 (5 bases). The V gene lost 6 bases and the J gene lost 10 bases, with 12 bases spanning the gap. The CDR3 runs 11 residues. Per germline, CDR1 MNHEY and CDR2 SVGEGT. CDR3 in amino acids: CASSPGLIYTF. The CDR3 bases are TGTGCCAGCAGCCCGGGACTGATCTACACCTTC.

CDR3 protein: CSVRTSETYNEQFF. CDR3 DNA sequence: TGCAGCGTCCGGACTAGCGAGACATACAATGAGCAGTTCTTC. The chain carries TRBV29-1 and TRBJ2-1; 9 bases line up with TRBD2. The CDR3 runs 14 residues. The V gene end was trimmed by 6 bases and the J gene end by 4 bases; junction bases not matched to a gene: 7. The germline V gene has CDR1 SQVTM and CDR2 ANQGSEA.

This chain joins TRBV4-2 and TRBJ1-2, with unresolved D. Trimming cost V 0 bases and J 4 bases, with 9 bases left between them. CDR3 length equals 14 residues. Per the germline V gene, CDR1 is LGHNA and CDR2 is YNFKEQ. The DNA for the CDR3 is TGTGCCAGCAGCCAAGATCAGGCAGCCTATGGCTACACCTTC. This encodes CASSQDQAAYGYTF.

The chain employs TRBV6-6 and TRBJ2-7, with D unresolved. Germline V CDR1 and CDR2: MNHNY, SVGAGI (reference sequence). The CDR3 has 13 residues. The V and J ends lost 2 bases and 7 bases respectively, with 12 bases between them. The CDR3 region is CASSYGPTREQYF. As DNA, the CDR3 is TGTGCCAGCAGTTACGGGCCAACCAGAGAGCAGTACTTC.

This clone was seen once. The chain has TRBV10-3 and TRBJ2-5; TRBD1 matches 7 bases. This CDR3 contains 15 residues. V lost 2 bases to trimming and J lost 2 bases; unmatched junction nucleotides: 5. Germline CDR1 reads ENHRY; CDR2 reads SYGVKD. CDR3 sequence (DNA): TGTGCCATCAGTGAGATGACAGGGTATCAAGAGACCCAGTACTTC. Translation: CAISEMTGYQETQYF.

CDR3 amino acids: CASSPSDRGAYNSPLHF. The CDR3 nucleotides read TGTGCCAGCTCACCCTCCGACAGGGGCGCCTATAATTCACCCCTCCACTTT. The rearrangement links TRBV18 to TRBJ1-6, with 8 bases that match TRBD1. V was pared by 3 bases and J by 2 bases, with 6 bases of the junction left unmatched. In germline, CDR1 is KGHSH, CDR2 LQKENI. The CDR3 spans 17 residues.

This chain uses TRBV19 with TRBJ1-1; 8 bases map to TRBD1. V lost 4 bases to trimming and J lost 7 bases; unmatched junction nucleotides: 8. CDR1 LNHDA and CDR2 SQIVND come from the germline V gene (reference sequence). The CDR3 totals 14 residues. CDR3: CASSTGGWEDEAFF. The CDR3 DNA reads TGTGCCAGTAGTACAGGGGGCTGGGAAGATGAAGCTTTCTTT.

V gene TRBV7-2 combines with J gene TRBJ2-7; a weak D match, TRBD2 (5 bases). Deletions cut 0 bases from V and 3 bases from J, with 12 bases between. The V gene's germline CDR1 is SGHTA and CDR2 FQGNSA. The CDR3 spans 15 residues. In DNA form, the CDR3 reads TGTGCCAGCAGCTTAGCGGGAGAGGAAGTCTACGAGCAGTACTTC. This sequence encodes CASSLAGEEVYEQYF. Full variable domain (rest looked up from reference TRBV7-2 and TRBJ2-7): GAGVSQSPSNKVTEKGKDVELRCDPISGHTALYWYRQSLGQGLEFLIYFQGNSAPDKSGLPSDRFSAERTGGSVSTLTIQRTQQEDSAVYLCASSLAGEEVYEQYFGPGTRLTVT.

The V call is TRBV5-3, the J call TRBJ1-1; D uncertain. TRBV5-3 carries the ORF label, with uncertain function. The CDR3 has 16 residues. Trimming shortened V by 0 bases and J by 5 bases, and 17 bases separated the two germline ends. Here the CDR3 DNA reads TGTGCCAGAAGCTTGGCGTCAGGTAAGTTTGAAACTGAAGCTTTCTTT. Its protein is CARSLASGKFETEAFF.

V usage is TRBV5-4 and J usage is TRBJ2-7, with 9 bases fitting TRBD2. V lost 2 bases, J lost 9 bases, and 12 bases stayed unmatched. The CDR3 contains 15 residues. Germline lookup yields CDR1 SGHNT and CDR2 YYREEE (reference sequence). The CDR3 region has the DNA TGTGCCAGCAGCTTAGGCGGGAGGGTGGATATAGGGCAGTACTTC. Encoded protein: CASSLGGRVDIGQYF.

The V gene is TRBV6-1, the J gene TRBJ1-6; a possible D gene is TRBD1 (6 bases). Trimming took 3 bases from V and 9 from J, leaving 12 bases between them. The CDR3 length is 14 residues. CDR1 is MNHNS, CDR2 SASEGT, per germline. This CDR3 reads CASSDRDKFSPLHF. In DNA form, the CDR3 reads TGTGCCAGCAGTGACCGGGACAAATTTTCACCCCTCCACTTT.

V is TRBV11-2 and J is TRBJ1-2; 10 positions agree with TRBD1. The CDR3 has 15 residues. CDR1 and CDR2 (germline): SGHAT, FQNNGV. J gave up 4 bases and V 4 bases, and 6 bases lay outside the gene matches. CDR3 coding DNA: TGTGCCAGCAGCTCTCGGACAGGGGGGTTCTATGGCTACACCTTC. It codes for CASSSRTGGFYGYTF. The complete variable domain, with remaining parts taken from reference TRBV11-2 and TRBJ1-2, reads EAGVAQSPRYKIIEKRQSVAFWCNPISGHATLYWYQQILGQGPKLLIQFQNNGVVDDSQLPKDRFSAERLKGVDSTLKIQPAKLEDSAVYLCASSSRTGGFYGYTFGSGTRLTVV.

The rearrangement uses TRBV18 and TRBJ2-7; 8 bases match TRBD2. The CDR3 is 19 amino acids. V was clipped by 3 bases and J by 2 bases; unmatched bases: 18. From germline, CDR1 is KGHSH and CDR2 LQKENI. The CDR3 protein is CASSPGRDSWRGDTYEQYF. CDR3 coding DNA: TGTGCCAGCTCACCGGGACGGGACTCTTGGCGGGGGGATACCTACGAGCAGTACTTC.

The chain combines TRBV9 with TRBJ2-5; 10 bases are shared with TRBD1. This CDR3 has 16 residues. V shed 1 base, J shed 5 bases, and the junction held 8 bases outside the gene matches. Germline CDR1 reads SGDLS; CDR2 reads YYNGEE. CDR3 loop: CASSVSDRGPYETQYF. The CDR3 DNA follows: TGTGCCAGCAGCGTAAGTGACAGGGGGCCGTATGAGACCCAGTACTTC.

The rearrangement links TRBV5-1 to TRBJ2-3; D is possibly TRBD2 (7 bases). V was pared by 4 bases and J by 4 bases, with 13 bases between. The CDR3 has 14 amino acids. Per germline, CDR1 SGHRS and CDR2 YFSETQ. The CDR3: CASSTGGRADTQYF. CDR3 sequence (DNA): TGCGCCAGCAGCACGGGGGGCCGGGCAGATACGCAGTATTTT. Full variable domain (missing parts from reference TRBV5-1 and TRBJ2-3): KAGVTQTPRYLIKTRGQQVTLSCSPISGHRSVSWYQQTPGQGLQFLFEYFSETQRNKGNFPGRFSGRQFSNSRSEMNVSTLELGDSALYLCASSTGGRADTQYFGPGTRLTVL.

The V gene is TRBV6-2 or TRBV6-3, the J gene TRBJ1-1; perhaps TRBD1 as D (5 bases). Germline-derived CDR1 and CDR2 are MNHEY and SVGEGT. V dropped 5 bases and J dropped 0 bases, with 16 bases sitting between them. The CDR3 loop spans 16 amino acids. In nucleotides, the CDR3 is TGTGCCAGCAGTCCAGGGCAGGGAGGGATGAACACTGAAGCTTTCTTT. Its translation: CASSPGQGGMNTEAFF.

V gene TRBV3-1 (or the pseudogene TRBV3-2) combines with J gene TRBJ2-7, with TRBD2 matching 12 bases. Germline V CDR1 and CDR2: LGHDT, YNNKEL (reference sequence). V was pared by 4 bases and J by 0 bases, with 1 base of the junction left unmatched. The CDR3 runs 15 residues. The CDR3 reads CASSPSGRASYEQYF. DNA of the CDR3: TGTGCCAGCAGCCCTAGCGGGAGGGCCTCCTACGAGCAGTACTTC.

DNA of the CDR3: TGTGCCAGCAGCTTGACAGGTCCTAATGAAAAACTGTTTTTT. This translates into CASSLTGPNEKLFF. The chain couples TRBV5-4 to TRBJ1-4, with D tentatively TRBD1 (5 bases). The CDR3 runs to 14 residues. V was clipped by 1 base and J by 3 bases, with 7 bases between them. The germline V gene has CDR1 SGHNT and CDR2 YYREEE (reference sequence).

The chain uses TRBV19 and TRBJ1-5; no firm D call. The CDR3 is 12 amino acids. CDR1 is LNHDA, CDR2 SQIVND, per germline (reference sequence). V was pared by 7 bases and J by 5 bases, with 9 bases between. The CDR3 here is CASNRGYQPQHF. The CDR3 DNA follows: TGTGCCAGTAATAGAGGGTATCAGCCCCAGCATTTT.

V and J are TRBV9 and TRBJ1-5, with D unresolved. V was trimmed by 0 bases and J by 7 bases, leaving 14 bases between them. This CDR3 is built from 15 residues. Germline CDR1 is SGDLS and CDR2 is YYNGEE. The DNA for the CDR3 is TGTGCCAGCAGCGTAGGTGGAGGGTTGGGGCAGCCCCAGCATTTT. Amino acids: CASSVGGGLGQPQHF.

This chain joins TRBV10-3 and TRBJ1-2; 7 positions agree with TRBD1. Trimming took 6 bases from V and 4 from J; bases not matched to a gene: 2. Looked up from germline, CDR1 is ENHRY and CDR2 is SYGVKD. The CDR3 has 12 residues. This CDR3 is CAIRGTVYGYTF. The CDR3 coding sequence is TGTGCCATCAGGGGGACAGTCTATGGCTACACCTTC.

The chain recombines TRBV30 with TRBJ1-5; weak D call: TRBD1 (6 bases). With 4 bases removed from V and 7 bases from J, the gap between germline ends came to 23 bases. CDR3 length: 16 residues. Germline values: CDR1 GTSNPN, CDR2 SVGIG (reference sequence). CDR3 DNA sequence: TGTGCCTGGACTCCACTCGGGGGGCAGGGAGGACAGCCCCAGCATTTT. This gives the protein CAWTPLGGQGGQPQHF.

The rearrangement joins TRBV11-2 to TRBJ1-2; maybe TRBD1 (5 bases). Between the trimmed V and J ends, which lost 1 base and 7 bases, there was a span of 10 bases. There are 13 residues in the CDR3. CDR1 is SGHAT and CDR2 is FQNNGV in the germline V gene. CDR3 sequence: CASSLVGASGYTF. CDR3 DNA sequence: TGTGCCAGCAGCTTAGTAGGGGCCTCTGGCTACACCTTC.